This TCR beta chain was retrieved from a study of cytomegalovirus exposure and HLA in healthy donors. PCR was performed using 60 Vbeta and 13 Jbeta primers. Clones were read by immunoSEQ multiplex PCR, and TCRdb kept only the in-frame ones, dropping some. The table includes under 200,000 clones, roughly 80% detected once. The CDR3 runs to 15 residues. Germline values: CDR1 MNHEY, CDR2 SVGAGI. V lost 5 bases, J lost 1 base, and 14 bases lay in between. The source of this sequence is a woman aged 45 to 65 in good health and CMV-seropositive. Sequenced sample: PBMCs. V and J are TRBV6-5 and TRBJ1-1; possible D gene TRBD1, 6 bases. CDR3 in DNA: TGTGCCAGCAGTAACGGGGGGGCCTCGAACACTGAAGCTTTCTTT. It encodes CASSNGGASNTEAFF.